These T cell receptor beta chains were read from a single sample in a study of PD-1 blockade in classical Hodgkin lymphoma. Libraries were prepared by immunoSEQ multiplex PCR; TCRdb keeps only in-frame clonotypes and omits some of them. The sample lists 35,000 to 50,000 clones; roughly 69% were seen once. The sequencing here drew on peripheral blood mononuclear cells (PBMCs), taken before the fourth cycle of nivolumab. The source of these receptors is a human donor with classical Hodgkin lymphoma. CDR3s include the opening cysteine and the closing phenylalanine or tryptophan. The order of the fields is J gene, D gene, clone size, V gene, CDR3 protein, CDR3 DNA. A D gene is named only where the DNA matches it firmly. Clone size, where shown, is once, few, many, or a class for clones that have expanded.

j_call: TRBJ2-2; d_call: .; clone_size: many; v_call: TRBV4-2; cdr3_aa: CASSPNTGRSGELFF; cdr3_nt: TGTGCCAGCAGCCCTAATACAGGGAGGTCCGGGGAGCTGTTTTTT
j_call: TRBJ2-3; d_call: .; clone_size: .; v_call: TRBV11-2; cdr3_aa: CASSFVEATQYF; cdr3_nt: TGTGCCAGCAGCTTCGTGGAAGCTACGCAGTATTTT
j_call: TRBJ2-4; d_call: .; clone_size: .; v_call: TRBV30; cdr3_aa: CAWSATALAKNIQYF; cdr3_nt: TGTGCCTGGAGTGCTACGGCTCTAGCCAAAAACATTCAGTACTTC
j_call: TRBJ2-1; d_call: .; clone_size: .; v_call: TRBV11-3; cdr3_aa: CASSFSLGSGNEQFF; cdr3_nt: TGTGCCAGCAGCTTTAGCTTGGGGTCGGGGAATGAGCAGTTCTTC
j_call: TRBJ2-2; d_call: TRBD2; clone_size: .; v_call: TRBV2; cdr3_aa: CASLMAGGARTGELFF; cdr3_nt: TGTGCCAGCCTGATGGCGGGGGGCGCGAGAACCGGGGAGCTGTTTTTT
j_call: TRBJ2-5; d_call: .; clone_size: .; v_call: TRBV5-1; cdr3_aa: CASSLGARSGLYQETQYF; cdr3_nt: TGCGCCAGCAGCTTGGGTGCCAGGTCGGGGTTGTACCAAGAGACCCAGTACTTC
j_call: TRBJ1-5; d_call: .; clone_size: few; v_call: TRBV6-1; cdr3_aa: CATDIRSSNQPQHF; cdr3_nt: TGTGCCACAGACATTAGATCGAGCAATCAGCCCCAGCATTTT
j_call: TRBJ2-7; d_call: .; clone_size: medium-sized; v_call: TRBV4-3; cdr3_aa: CASSQDSRGPYEQYF; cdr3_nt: TGCGCCAGCAGCCAAGACTCCCGGGGGCCCTACGAGCAGTACTTC
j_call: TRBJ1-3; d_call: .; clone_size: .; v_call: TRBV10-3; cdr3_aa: CAISDNLAGNTIYF; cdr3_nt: TGTGCCATCAGTGATAACCTCGCTGGAAACACCATATATTTT
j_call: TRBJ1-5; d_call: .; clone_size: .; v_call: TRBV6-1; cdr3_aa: CASNPTGSGNQPQHF; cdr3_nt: TGTGCCAGCAACCCCACAGGGTCCGGGAATCAGCCCCAGCATTTT
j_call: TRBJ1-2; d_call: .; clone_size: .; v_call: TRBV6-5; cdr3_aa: CASSYSVLGGYTF; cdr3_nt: TGTGCCAGCAGTTACTCGGTCCTCGGGGGCTACACCTTC
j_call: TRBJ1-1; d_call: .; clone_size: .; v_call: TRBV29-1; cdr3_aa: CSVAAGATEAFF; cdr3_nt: TGCAGCGTTGCGGCGGGGGCCACTGAAGCTTTCTTT
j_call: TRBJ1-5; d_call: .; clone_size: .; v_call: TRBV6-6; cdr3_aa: CASSYSLPGPYQPQHF; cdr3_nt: TGTGCCAGCAGTTACTCACTCCCCGGCCCCTATCAGCCCCAGCATTTT
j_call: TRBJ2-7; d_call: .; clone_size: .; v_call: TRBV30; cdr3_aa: CAWSQLDRSYESYEQYF; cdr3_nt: TGTGCCTGGAGCCAGCTGGACAGATCCTATGAATCCTACGAGCAGTACTTC
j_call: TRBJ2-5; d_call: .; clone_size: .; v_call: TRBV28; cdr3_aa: CASSLEGWETQYF; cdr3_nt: TGTGCCAGCAGTTTAGAGGGGTGGGAGACCCAGTACTTC
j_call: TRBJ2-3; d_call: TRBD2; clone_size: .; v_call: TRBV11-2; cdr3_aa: CASSPTSGGSDTQYF; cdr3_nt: TGTGCCAGCAGCCCGACTAGCGGGGGGTCAGATACGCAGTATTTT
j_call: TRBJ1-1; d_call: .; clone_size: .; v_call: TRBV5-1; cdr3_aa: CASSLAFRGMNTEAFF; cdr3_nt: TGCGCCAGCAGCTTGGCGTTTAGGGGCATGAACACTGAAGCTTTCTTT
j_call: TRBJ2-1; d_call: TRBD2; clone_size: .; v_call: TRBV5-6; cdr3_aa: CASSVDTSGWNEQFF; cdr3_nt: TGTGCCAGCAGTGTTGATACTAGCGGGTGGAATGAGCAGTTCTTC
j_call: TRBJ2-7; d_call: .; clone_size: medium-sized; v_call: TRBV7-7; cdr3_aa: CASSLETGYEQYF; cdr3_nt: TGTGCTAGCAGCTTAGAGACGGGATACGAGCAGTACTTC
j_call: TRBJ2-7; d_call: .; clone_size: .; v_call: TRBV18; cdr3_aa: CASSQVAESYEQYF; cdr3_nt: TGTGCCAGCTCACAGGTGGCTGAGTCCTACGAGCAGTACTTC
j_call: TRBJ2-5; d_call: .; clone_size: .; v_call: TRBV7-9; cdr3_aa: CASSLEVQETQYF; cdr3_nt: TGTGCCAGCAGCCTAGAGGTCCAAGAGACCCAGTACTTC
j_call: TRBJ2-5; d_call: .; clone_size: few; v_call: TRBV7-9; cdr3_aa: CASSLAETQYF; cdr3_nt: TGTGCCAGCAGCTTAGCGGAGACCCAGTACTTC
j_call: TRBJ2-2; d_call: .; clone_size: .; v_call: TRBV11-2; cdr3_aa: CASSLRTSELFF; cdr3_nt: TGTGCCAGCAGCCTAAGGACCTCGGAGCTGTTTTTT
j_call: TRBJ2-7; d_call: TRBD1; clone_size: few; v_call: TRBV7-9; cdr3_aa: CASSVNRGVGEQYF; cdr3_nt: TGTGCCAGCAGCGTCAACAGGGGAGTGGGGGAGCAGTACTTC
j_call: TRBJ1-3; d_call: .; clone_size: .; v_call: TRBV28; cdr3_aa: CATTQSRETGNTIYF; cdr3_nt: TGTGCCACCACACAAAGCAGGGAAACTGGAAACACCATATATTTT
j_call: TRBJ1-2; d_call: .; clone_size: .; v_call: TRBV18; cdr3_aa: CASSPAPSREIFTPLQNYGYTF; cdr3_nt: TGTGCCAGCTCACCCGCACCGAGCCGGGAAATTTTTACCCCCCTCCAGAACTATGGCTACACCTTC
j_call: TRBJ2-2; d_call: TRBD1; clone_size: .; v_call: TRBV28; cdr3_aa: CASSAQGDRVNGELFF; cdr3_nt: TGTGCCAGCAGTGCCCAGGGGGACAGGGTTAACGGGGAGCTGTTTTTT
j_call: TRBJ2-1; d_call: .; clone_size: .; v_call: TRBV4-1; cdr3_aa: CASSQVNGALGNEQFF; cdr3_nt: TGCGCCAGCAGCCAAGTGAACGGGGCCCTTGGCAATGAGCAGTTCTTC